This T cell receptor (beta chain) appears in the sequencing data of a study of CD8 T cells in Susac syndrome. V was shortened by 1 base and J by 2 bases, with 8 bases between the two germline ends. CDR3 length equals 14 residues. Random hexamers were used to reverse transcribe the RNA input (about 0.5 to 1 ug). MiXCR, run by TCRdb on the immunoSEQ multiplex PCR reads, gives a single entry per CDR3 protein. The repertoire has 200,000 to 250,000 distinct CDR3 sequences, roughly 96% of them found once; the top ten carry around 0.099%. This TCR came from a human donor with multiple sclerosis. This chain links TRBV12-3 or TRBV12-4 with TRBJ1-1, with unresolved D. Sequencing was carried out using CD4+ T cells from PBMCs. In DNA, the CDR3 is TGTGCCAGCAGTTTAGGCAGCCCCAACACTGAAGCTTTCTTT. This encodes CASSLGSPNTEAFF.